A single sample is the source of the 4 T cell receptor beta chains below, sequenced in a study of blood T cell repertoires in COVID-19 (dated by TCRdb to 2020 to 2021). The library was prepared using the immunoSEQ multiplex PCR assay. Here the immuneACCESS table is served through TCRdb, limited to in-frame sequences with V and J called. Missing clones are a known gap in these copies; in checked studies unresolved V genes cover under half, and the rest lacks a known reason. The sample table holds some 150,000 clones, of which 75% to 85% were seen once. The ten largest clones represent 9.8% of the sample. The sequenced material came from peripheral blood. The receptors were sampled from a woman in her fifties or sixties with acute or convalescent COVID-19.

The chain uses TRBV11-2 and TRBJ1-5, with a possible D match to TRBD1 (5 bases). The CDR3 totals 15 residues. Trimming pared 0 bases from V and 0 bases from J, leaving 6 bases between. Germline lookup yields CDR1 SGHAT and CDR2 FQNNGV. DNA of the CDR3: TGTGCCAGCAGCTTAGAGGGGCATAGCAATCAGCCCCAGCATTTT. This encodes CASSLEGHSNQPQHF.

The chain is built from TRBV27 and TRBJ1-1; maybe TRBD1 (5 bases). In germline, CDR1 is MNHEY, CDR2 SMNVEV (reference sequence). Deletions cut 3 bases from V and 4 bases from J, with 12 bases between. The CDR3 loop spans 14 amino acids. CDR3 coding DNA: TGTGCCAGCAGTTTCGCAGGGTTGGGCACTGAAGCTTTCTTT. Protein: CASSFAGLGTEAFF.

CDR3 residues: CASSLQLLAELRSEQFF. Here the CDR3 DNA reads TGTGCCAGCAGCTTACAGTTACTAGCGGAACTCCGCAGTGAGCAGTTCTTC. This chain connects TRBV7-2 to TRBJ2-1; 8 bases align to TRBD2. Germline V gives CDR1 SGHTA, CDR2 FQGNSA. The CDR3 is made up of 17 amino acids. After removal of 2 bases from V and 9 bases from J, the junction contained 15 bases not matched to a gene.

V and J are TRBV18 and TRBJ2-2; 7 bases match TRBD1. The CDR3 contains 15 residues. Unmatched junction bases numbered 3, after V lost 4 bases and J lost 1 base. Germline lookup yields CDR1 KGHSH and CDR2 LQKENI. The CDR3 region is CASSRQGLNTGELFF. The CDR3 DNA reads TGTGCCAGCTCACGACAGGGCTTGAACACCGGGGAGCTGTTTTTT. Variable domain in full (rest from reference TRBV18 and TRBJ2-2): NAGVMQNPRHLVRRRGQEARLRCSPMKGHSHVYWYRQLPEEGLKFMVYLQKENIIDESGMPKERFSAEFPKEGPSILRIQQVVRGDSAAYFCASSRQGLNTGELFFGEGSRLTVL.